A few counts support the clone carrying this T cell receptor beta chain. Germline V gives CDR1 SGHRS, CDR2 YFSETQ. The junction had 7 bases not matched to a gene; V was cut back by 5 bases and J by 5 bases. There are 14 residues in the CDR3. The entry originates in a study of immune evolution from preneoplasia to lung adenocarcinoma. The assay was immunoSEQ multiplex PCR, and TCRdb's table has in-frame clones only and misses some. The sample contains several thousand clones, about four fifths of which appear only once. The chain links TRBV5-1 to TRBJ1-1, with 9 bases matching TRBD1. The sequencing sample was made of FFPE adjacent normal lung tissue. The source of this sequence is a donor of 70 years or more with lung adenocarcinoma. CDR3 loop: CASSSGQGGTEAFF. CDR3 DNA: TGCGCCAGCAGTTCGGGACAGGGAGGGACTGAAGCTTTCTTT.